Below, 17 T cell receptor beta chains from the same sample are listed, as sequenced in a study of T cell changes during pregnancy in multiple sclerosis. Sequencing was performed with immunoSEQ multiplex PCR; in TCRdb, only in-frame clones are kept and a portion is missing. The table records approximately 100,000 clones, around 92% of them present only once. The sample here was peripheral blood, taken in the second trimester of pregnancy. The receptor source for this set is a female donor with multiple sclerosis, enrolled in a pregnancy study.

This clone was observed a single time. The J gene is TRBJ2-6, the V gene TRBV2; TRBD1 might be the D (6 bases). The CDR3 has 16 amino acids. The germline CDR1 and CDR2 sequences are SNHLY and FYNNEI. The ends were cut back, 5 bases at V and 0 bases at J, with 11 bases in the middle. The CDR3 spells CASSRGQFSGANVLTF. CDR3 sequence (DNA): TGTGCCAGCAGTCGAGGACAGTTCTCTGGGGCCAACGTCCTGACTTTC.

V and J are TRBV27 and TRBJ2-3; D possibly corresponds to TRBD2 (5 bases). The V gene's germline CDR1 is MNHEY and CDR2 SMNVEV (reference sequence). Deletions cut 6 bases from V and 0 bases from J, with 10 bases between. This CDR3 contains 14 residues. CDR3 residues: CASSPGYSTDTQYF. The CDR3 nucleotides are TGTGCCAGCAGCCCGGGGTATAGCACAGATACGCAGTATTTT.

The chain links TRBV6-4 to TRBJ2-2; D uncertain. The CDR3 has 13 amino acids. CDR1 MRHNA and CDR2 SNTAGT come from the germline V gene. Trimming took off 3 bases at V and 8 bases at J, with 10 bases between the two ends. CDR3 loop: CASSDQSVGELFF. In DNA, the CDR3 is TGTGCCAGCAGTGATCAATCAGTAGGGGAGCTGTTTTTT.

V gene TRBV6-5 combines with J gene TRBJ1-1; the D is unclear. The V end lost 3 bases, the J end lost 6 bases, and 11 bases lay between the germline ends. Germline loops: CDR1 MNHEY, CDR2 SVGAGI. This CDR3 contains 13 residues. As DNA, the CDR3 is TGTGCCAGCAGTTATCAGTTGCAGTCTGAAGCTTTCTTT. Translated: CASSYQLQSEAFF.

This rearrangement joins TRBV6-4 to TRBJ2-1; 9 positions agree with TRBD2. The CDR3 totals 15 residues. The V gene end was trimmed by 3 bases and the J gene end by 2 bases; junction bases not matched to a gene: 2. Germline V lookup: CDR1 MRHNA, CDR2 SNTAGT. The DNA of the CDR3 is TGTGCCAGCAGTGATACTAGCGGGCCCTACAATGAGCAGTTCTTC. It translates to CASSDTSGPYNEQFF.

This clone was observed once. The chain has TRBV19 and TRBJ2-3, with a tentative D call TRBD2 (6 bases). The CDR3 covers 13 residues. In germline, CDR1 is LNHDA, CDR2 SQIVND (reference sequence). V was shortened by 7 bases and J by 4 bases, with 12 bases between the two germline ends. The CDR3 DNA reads TGTGCCAGTAACCCGGGAGTCGCAGATACGCAGTATTTT. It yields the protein CASNPGVADTQYF. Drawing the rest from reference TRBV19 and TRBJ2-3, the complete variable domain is DGGITQSPKYLFRKEGQNVTLSCEQNLNHDAMYWYRQDPGQGLRLIYYSQIVNDFQKGDIAEGYSVSREKKESFPLTVTSAQKNPTAFYLCASNPGVADTQYFGPGTRLTVL.

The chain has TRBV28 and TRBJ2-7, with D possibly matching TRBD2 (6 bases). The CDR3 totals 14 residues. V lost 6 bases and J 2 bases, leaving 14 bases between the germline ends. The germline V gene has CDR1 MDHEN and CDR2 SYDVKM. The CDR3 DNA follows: TGTGCCAGCAGCCTGGCAGCGGGTACCTACGAGCAGTACTTC. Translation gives CASSLAAGTYEQYF. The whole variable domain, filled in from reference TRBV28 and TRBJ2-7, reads DVKVTQSSRYLVKRTGEKVFLECVQDMDHENMFWYRQDPGLGLRLIYFSYDVKMKEKGDIPEGYSVSREKKERFSLILESASTNQTSMYLCASSLAAGTYEQYFGPGTRLTVT.

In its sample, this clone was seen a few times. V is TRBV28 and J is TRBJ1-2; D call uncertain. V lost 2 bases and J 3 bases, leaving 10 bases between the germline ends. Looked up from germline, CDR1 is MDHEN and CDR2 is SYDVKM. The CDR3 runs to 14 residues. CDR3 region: CASSLPGLYYGYTF. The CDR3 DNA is TGTGCCAGCAGTTTACCAGGACTTTACTATGGCTACACCTTC.

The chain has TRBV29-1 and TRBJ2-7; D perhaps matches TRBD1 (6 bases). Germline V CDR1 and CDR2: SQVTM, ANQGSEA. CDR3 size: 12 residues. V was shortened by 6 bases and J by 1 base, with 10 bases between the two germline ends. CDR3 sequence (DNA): TGCAGCGTAGCCGGGACATCCTACGAGCAGTACTTC. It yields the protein CSVAGTSYEQYF.

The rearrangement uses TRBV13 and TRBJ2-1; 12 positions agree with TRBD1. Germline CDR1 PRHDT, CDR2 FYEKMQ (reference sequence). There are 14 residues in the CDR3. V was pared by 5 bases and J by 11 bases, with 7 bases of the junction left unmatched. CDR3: CASSPGQGALKQFF. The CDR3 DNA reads TGTGCCAGCAGCCCGGGACAGGGGGCATTAAAGCAGTTCTTC.

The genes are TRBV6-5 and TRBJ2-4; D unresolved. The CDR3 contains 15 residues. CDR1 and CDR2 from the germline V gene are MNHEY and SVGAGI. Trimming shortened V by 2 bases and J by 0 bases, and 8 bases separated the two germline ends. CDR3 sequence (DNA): TGTGCCAGCAGTTACCCAGGAATAGCCAAAAACATTCAGTACTTC. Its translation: CASSYPGIAKNIQYF.

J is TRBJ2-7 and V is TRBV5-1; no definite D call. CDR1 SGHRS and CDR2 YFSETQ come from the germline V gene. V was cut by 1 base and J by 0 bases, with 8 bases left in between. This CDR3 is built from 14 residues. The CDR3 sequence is CASSLFSSSYEQYF. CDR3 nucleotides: TGCGCCAGCAGCTTGTTTTCGAGCTCCTACGAGCAGTACTTC.

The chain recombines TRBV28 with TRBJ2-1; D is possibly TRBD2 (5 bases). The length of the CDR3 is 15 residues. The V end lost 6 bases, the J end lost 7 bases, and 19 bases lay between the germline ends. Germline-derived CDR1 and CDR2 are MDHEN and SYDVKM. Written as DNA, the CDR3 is TGTGCCAGCAGCCGACCGGGTCAAACGGGGAATGAGCAGTTCTTC. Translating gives CASSRPGQTGNEQFF.

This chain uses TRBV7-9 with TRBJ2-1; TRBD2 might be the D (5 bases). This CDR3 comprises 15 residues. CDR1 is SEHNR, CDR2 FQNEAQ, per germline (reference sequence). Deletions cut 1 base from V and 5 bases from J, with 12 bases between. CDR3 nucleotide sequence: TGTGCCAGCAGCTTAGTGGCGAGCGGAGACAATGAGCAGTTCTTC. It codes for CASSLVASGDNEQFF.

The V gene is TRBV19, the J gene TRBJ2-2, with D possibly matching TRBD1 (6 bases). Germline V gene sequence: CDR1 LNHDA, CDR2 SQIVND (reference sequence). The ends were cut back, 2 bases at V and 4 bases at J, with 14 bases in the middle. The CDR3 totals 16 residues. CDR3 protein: CASSISQGRGTGELFF. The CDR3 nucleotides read TGTGCCAGTAGTATATCACAGGGAAGGGGCACCGGGGAGCTGTTTTTT.

CDR3 in amino acids: CSVEEGEGSSYNEQFF. CDR3 nucleotide sequence: TGCAGCGTTGAAGAGGGGGAGGGGAGCTCCTACAATGAGCAGTTCTTC. The chain is built from TRBV29-1 and TRBJ2-1; 7 nucleotides agree with TRBD2. The CDR3 is 16 amino acids. The germline gives CDR1 SQVTM, CDR2 ANQGSEA. Trimming at V came to 0 bases and at J to 0 bases, leaving 5 bases not matched to a gene.

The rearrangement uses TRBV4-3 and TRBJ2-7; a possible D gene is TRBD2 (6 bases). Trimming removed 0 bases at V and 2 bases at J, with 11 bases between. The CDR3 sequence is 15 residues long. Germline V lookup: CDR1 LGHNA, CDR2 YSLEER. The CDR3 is CASSQDGGLAYEQYF. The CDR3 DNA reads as TGCGCCAGCAGCCAAGATGGGGGGTTGGCCTACGAGCAGTACTTC.